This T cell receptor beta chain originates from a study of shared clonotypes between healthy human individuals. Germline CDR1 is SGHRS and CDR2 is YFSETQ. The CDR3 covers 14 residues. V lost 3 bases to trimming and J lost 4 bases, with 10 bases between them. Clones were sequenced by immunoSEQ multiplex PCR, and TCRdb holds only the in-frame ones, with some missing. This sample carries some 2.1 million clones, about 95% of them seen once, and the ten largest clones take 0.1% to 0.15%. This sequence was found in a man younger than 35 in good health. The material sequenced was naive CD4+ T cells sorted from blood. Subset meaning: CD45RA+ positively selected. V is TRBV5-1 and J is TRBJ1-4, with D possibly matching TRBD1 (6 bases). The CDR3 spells CASSYQGSNEKLFF. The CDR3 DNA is TGCGCCAGCAGCTACCAGGGGAGTAATGAAAAACTGTTTTTT.